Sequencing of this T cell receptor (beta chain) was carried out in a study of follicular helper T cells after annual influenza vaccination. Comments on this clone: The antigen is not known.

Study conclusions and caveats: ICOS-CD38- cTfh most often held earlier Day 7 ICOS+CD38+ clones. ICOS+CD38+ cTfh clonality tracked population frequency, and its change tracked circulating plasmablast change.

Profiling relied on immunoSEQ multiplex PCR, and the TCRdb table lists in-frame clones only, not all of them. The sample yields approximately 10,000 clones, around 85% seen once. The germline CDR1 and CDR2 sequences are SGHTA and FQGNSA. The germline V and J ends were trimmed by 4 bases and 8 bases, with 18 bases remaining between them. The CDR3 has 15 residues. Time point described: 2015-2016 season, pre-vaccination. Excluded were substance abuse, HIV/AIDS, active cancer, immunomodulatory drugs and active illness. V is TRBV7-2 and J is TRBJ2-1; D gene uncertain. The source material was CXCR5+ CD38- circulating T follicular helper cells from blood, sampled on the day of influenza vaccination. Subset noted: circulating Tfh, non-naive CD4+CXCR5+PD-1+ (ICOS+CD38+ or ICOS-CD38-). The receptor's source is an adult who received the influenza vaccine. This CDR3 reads CASSSGWLAVDEQFF. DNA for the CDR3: TGTGCCAGCAGCTCCGGCTGGTTAGCTGTCGATGAGCAGTTCTTC.